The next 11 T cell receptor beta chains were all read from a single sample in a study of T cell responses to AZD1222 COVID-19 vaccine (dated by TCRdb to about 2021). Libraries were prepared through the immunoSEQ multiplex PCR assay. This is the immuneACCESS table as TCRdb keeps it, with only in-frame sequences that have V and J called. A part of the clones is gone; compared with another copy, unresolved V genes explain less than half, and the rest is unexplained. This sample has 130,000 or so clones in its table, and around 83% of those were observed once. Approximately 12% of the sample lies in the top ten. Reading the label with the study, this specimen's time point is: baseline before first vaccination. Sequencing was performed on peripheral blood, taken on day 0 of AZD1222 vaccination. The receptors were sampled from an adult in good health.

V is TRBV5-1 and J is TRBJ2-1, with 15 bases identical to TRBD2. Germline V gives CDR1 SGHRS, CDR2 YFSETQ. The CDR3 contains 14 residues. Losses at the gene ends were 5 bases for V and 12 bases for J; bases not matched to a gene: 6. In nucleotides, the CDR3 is TGCGCCAGCAGTACGGGACTAGCGGGAGGTGGGCAGTTCTTC. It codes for CASSTGLAGGGQFF.

The CDR3 coding sequence is TGTGCCAGCAGCTTGGAAAACAGGGGGCTTGATTCACCCCTCCACTTT. Protein product: CASSLENRGLDSPLHF. The chain combines TRBV7-9 with TRBJ1-6, with 9 nucleotides matching TRBD1. CDR3 length equals 16 residues. V lost 3 bases to trimming and J lost 8 bases; unmatched junction nucleotides: 8. CDR1 and CDR2 from the germline V gene are SEHNR and FQNEAQ (reference sequence).

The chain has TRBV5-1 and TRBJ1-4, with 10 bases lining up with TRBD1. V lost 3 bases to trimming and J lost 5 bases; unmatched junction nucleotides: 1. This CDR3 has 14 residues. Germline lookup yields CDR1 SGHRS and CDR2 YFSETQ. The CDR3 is CASSSGQGNEKLFF. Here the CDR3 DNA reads TGCGCCAGCAGCTCGGGACAGGGGAATGAAAAACTGTTTTTT.

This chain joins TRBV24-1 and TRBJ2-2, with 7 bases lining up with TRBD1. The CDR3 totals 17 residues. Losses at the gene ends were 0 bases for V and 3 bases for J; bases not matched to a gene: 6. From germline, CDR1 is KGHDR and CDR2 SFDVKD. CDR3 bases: TGTGCCACCAGTGATTTGTATACAGGGGTGCACACCGGGGAGCTGTTTTTT. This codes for CATSDLYTGVHTGELFF.

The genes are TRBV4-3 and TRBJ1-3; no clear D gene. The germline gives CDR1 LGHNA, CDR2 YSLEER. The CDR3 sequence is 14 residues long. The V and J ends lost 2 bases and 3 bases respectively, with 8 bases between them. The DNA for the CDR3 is TGCGCCAGCAGCCAACAATCAGATGGAAACACCATATATTTT. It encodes CASSQQSDGNTIYF.

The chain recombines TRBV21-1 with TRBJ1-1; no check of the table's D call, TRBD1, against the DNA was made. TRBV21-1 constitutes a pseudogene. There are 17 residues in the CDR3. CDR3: CASSNIHSGQREAEAFF. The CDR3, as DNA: TGTGCCAGCAGCAATATCCACTCGGGACAGAGGGAAGCTGAAGCTTTCTTT.

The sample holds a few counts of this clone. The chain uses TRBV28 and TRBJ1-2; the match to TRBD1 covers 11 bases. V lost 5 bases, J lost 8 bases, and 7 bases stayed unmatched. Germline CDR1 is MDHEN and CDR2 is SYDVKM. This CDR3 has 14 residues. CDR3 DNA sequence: TGTGCCAGCAGTCGCGGGGACAGGGGGTACGGCTACACCTTC. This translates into CASSRGDRGYGYTF.

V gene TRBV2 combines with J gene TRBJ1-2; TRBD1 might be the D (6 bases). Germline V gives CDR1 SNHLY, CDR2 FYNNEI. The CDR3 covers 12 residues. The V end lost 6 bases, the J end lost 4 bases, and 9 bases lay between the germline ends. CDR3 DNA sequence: TGTGCCAGCAGGGACAGCCCCTATGGCTACACCTTC. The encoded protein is CASRDSPYGYTF.

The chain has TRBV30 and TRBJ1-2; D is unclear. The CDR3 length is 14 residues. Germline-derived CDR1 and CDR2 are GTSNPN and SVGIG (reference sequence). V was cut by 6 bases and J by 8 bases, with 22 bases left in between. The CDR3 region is CACSPWEWPGGYTF. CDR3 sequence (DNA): TGTGCCTGCTCCCCCTGGGAGTGGCCTGGGGGCTACACCTTC.

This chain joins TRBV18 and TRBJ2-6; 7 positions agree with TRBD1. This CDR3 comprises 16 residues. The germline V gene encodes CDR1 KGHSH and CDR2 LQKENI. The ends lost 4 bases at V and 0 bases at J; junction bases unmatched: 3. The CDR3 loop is CASSLGQPSGANVLTF. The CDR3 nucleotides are TGTGCCAGCTCACTGGGACAGCCCTCTGGGGCCAACGTCCTGACTTTC.

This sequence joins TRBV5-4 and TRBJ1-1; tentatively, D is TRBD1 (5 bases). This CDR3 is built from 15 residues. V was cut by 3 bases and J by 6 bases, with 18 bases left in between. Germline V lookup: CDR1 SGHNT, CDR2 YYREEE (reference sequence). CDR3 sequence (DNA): TGTGCCAGCAGCTGGGACCCCCAGGGAAATGCTGAAGCTTTCTTT. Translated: CASSWDPQGNAEAFF.